The next 26 T cell receptor beta chains were all read from a single sample in a study of Ad26.COV2.S vaccination and SARS-CoV-2 variants. Method: immunoSEQ multiplex PCR; TCRdb's copy keeps in-frame clones and lacks some. The sample consists of a few hundred thousand clones, 90% of them appearing once. Treatment in this sample: about 20 received Ad26.COV2.S at low or high dose, single or two shots; 5 received placebo; per-sample allocation not given. Vaccine and placebo recipients were sampled on day 63 after the first injection. The sample in question was peripheral blood, obtained in a trial of Ad26.COV2.S vaccine versus placebo. All receptors come from a person between 18 and 59 years old who received the Ad26.COV2.S COVID-19 vaccine or a placebo.

Only a few counts were recorded for this clone. The chain links TRBV7-6 to TRBJ1-1; D remains unclear. The CDR3 extends over 14 amino acids. CDR1 is SGHVS and CDR2 is FNYEAQ in the germline V gene. Trimming removed 0 bases at V and 3 bases at J, with 8 bases between. This CDR3 reads CASSLANSHTEAFF. In DNA form, the CDR3 reads TGTGCCAGCAGCTTAGCGAACAGTCACACTGAAGCTTTCTTT.

The chain employs TRBV9 and TRBJ2-2; D not certain. V lost 0 bases and J 4 bases, leaving 10 bases between the germline ends. The CDR3 length is 15 residues. Germline values: CDR1 SGDLS, CDR2 YYNGEE. The CDR3 DNA reads as TGTGCCAGCAGCGTAGAGGTAGGGCTCACCGGGGAGCTGTTTTTT. Translation: CASSVEVGLTGELFF. Based on the CDR3 plus reference TRBV9 and TRBJ2-2, the full variable domain is DSGVTQTPKHLITATGQRVTLRCSPRSGDLSVYWYQQSLDQGLQFLIQYYNGEERAKGNILERFSAQQFPDLHSELNLSSLELGDSALYFCASSVEVGLTGELFFGEGSRLTVL.

CDR3 nucleotides: TGTGCCAGCAGCTTACGAGCGGGAGGGCGAGAGACCCAGTACTTC. It translates to CASSLRAGGRETQYF. The V gene is TRBV7-6, the J gene TRBJ2-5, with TRBD2 identical over 10 bases. Germline V CDR1 and CDR2: SGHVS, FNYEAQ. V lost 2 bases, J lost 4 bases, and 4 bases stayed unmatched. This CDR3 has 15 amino acids. Drawing the rest from reference TRBV7-6 and TRBJ2-5, the complete variable domain is GAGVSQSPRYKVTKRGQDVALRCDPISGHVSLYWYRQALGQGPEFLTYFNYEAQQDKSGLPNDRFSAERPEGSISTLTIQRTEQRDSAMYRCASSLRAGGRETQYFGPGTRLLVL.

The rearrangement uses TRBV7-9 and TRBJ2-7, with 7 bases matching TRBD1. CDR1 SEHNR and CDR2 FQNEAQ come from the germline V gene (reference sequence). There are 14 residues in the CDR3. V shed 5 bases, J shed 5 bases, and the junction held 9 bases outside the gene matches. The CDR3 region has the DNA TGTGCCAGCAGCCCGTTGACAGGGTACAACGAGCAGTACTTC. Translated, it gives CASSPLTGYNEQYF.

This chain connects TRBV7-9 to TRBJ2-1, with TRBD2 matching 14 bases. The CDR3 covers 17 residues. Germline V gene sequence: CDR1 SEHNR, CDR2 FQNEAQ (reference sequence). Trimming removed 1 base from V and 7 bases from J; junction bases left unmatched: 6. CDR3 in DNA: TGTGCCAGCAGCTTAGACCCGGGACTAGCGGGAGAAAATGAGCAGTTCTTC. It codes for CASSLDPGLAGENEQFF.

The V call is TRBV14, the J call TRBJ2-1; 8 bases line up with TRBD2. Germline V gene sequence: CDR1 SGHDN, CDR2 FVKESK. V was clipped by 0 bases and J by 6 bases; unmatched bases: 7. CDR3 length: 16 residues. CDR3 bases: TGTGCCAGCAGCCAAGATATGGGACTAGGACTCAATGAGCAGTTCTTC. Translated, it gives CASSQDMGLGLNEQFF.

This rearrangement joins TRBV5-5 to TRBJ1-3; D is unclear. The germline CDR1 and CDR2 sequences are SGHKS and YYEKEE (reference sequence). V was cut by 7 bases and J by 0 bases, with 17 bases left in between. This CDR3 has 16 amino acids. The CDR3 nucleotides read TGTGCCAGCGGAATCCAAACTACCGACTCTGGAAACACCATATATTTT. Protein: CASGIQTTDSGNTIYF.

As regards this clone: Other DNA sequences of this sample code for an identical CDR3. J is TRBJ2-1 and V is TRBV6-2 or TRBV6-3; D gene uncertain. This CDR3 is 12 amino acids long. From germline, CDR1 is MNHEY and CDR2 SVGEGT. The V end was cut by 5 bases, the J end by 5 bases, with 7 bases between. CDR3 protein: CASSTQNNEQFF. In nucleotides, the CDR3 is TGTGCCAGCAGTACACAGAACAATGAGCAGTTCTTC.

J is TRBJ2-7 and V is TRBV12-3 or TRBV12-4; a weak D match, TRBD2 (6 bases). V was clipped by 0 bases and J by 3 bases, with 6 bases between them. The CDR3 length is 13 residues. The CDR3 region is CASSLAGGYEQYF. The CDR3 DNA is TGTGCCAGCAGTTTAGCGGGGGGCTACGAGCAGTACTTC.

The gene calls are TRBV4-3 and TRBJ2-5; no clear D gene. V gave up 1 base and J gave up 2 bases, with 8 bases separating them. The CDR3 extends over 14 amino acids. CDR1 and CDR2 (germline): LGHNA, YSLEER. The DNA of the CDR3 is TGCGCCAGCAGCCAAGCCCCCCAACAAGAGACCCAGTACTTC. Its protein is CASSQAPQQETQYF.

The chain joins TRBV5-4 to TRBJ1-3, with no clear D. CDR3 length: 13 amino acids. Germline CDR1 is SGHNT and CDR2 is YYREEE (reference sequence). V dropped 2 bases and J dropped 4 bases, with 7 bases sitting between them. The CDR3 coding sequence is TGTGCCAGCAGCTTCGGAGTCGGAAACACCATATATTTT. This codes for CASSFGVGNTIYF.

The CDR3: CASSLARSYEQYF. CDR3 DNA sequence: TGTGCCAGCTCCCTGGCGCGCTCCTACGAGCAGTACTTC. The chain couples TRBV6-6 to TRBJ2-7; D is ambiguous. Looked up from germline, CDR1 is MNHNY and CDR2 is SVGAGI (reference sequence). CDR3 size: 13 residues. Trimming took 8 bases from V and 0 from J, leaving 11 bases between them.

The CDR3 region has the DNA TGCAGCGTTGACCGGGACGTAAGCTATGGCTACACCTTC. It is translated as CSVDRDVSYGYTF. This rearrangement joins TRBV29-1 to TRBJ1-2; D might be TRBD1 (5 bases). The V and J ends lost 3 bases and 4 bases respectively, with 12 bases between them. The germline V gene encodes CDR1 SQVTM and CDR2 ANQGSEA. There are 13 residues in the CDR3.

Regarding this clone: Other DNA sequences within the sample encode an identical CDR3. This chain connects TRBV9 to TRBJ2-3; no reliable D call. Per the germline V gene, CDR1 is SGDLS and CDR2 is YYNGEE. This CDR3 has 12 amino acids. Trimming removed 0 bases at V and 5 bases at J, with 4 bases between. The CDR3 is CASSVGGDTQYF. The CDR3 DNA sequence: TGTGCCAGCAGCGTAGGGGGAGATACGCAGTATTTT.

The genes are TRBV27 and TRBJ2-5, with 7 bases matching TRBD1. Germline V CDR1 and CDR2: MNHEY, SMNVEV (reference sequence). The CDR3 sequence is 16 residues long. J gave up 2 bases and V 6 bases, and 12 bases lay outside the gene matches. The CDR3 DNA reads as TGTGCCAGCAGACCTTACGAGACAGGGCCTCAAGAGACCCAGTACTTC. Its protein is CASRPYETGPQETQYF.

The rearrangement uses TRBV19 and TRBJ1-5, with TRBD1 as a possible D gene (6 bases). The CDR3 loop spans 14 amino acids. Deletions cut 5 bases from V and 7 bases from J, with 15 bases between. From germline, CDR1 is LNHDA and CDR2 SQIVND (reference sequence). Written as DNA, the CDR3 is TGTGCCAGTAGTGCACAGGGATTAGGACAGCCCCAGCATTTT. This translates into CASSAQGLGQPQHF.

The chain carries TRBV9 and TRBJ2-5; 8 bases align to TRBD2. The CDR3 has 14 amino acids. The V and J ends lost 4 bases and 2 bases, in that order; junction bases with no gene match: 4. Per the germline V gene, CDR1 is SGDLS and CDR2 is YYNGEE. CDR3 sequence (DNA): TGTGCCAGCAGCCCACGGGAGGGACAAGAGACCCAGTACTTC. Encoded protein: CASSPREGQETQYF.

The chain is built from TRBV4-1 and TRBJ1-1, with a tentative D call TRBD1 (5 bases). CDR1 is MGHRA and CDR2 is YSYEKL in the germline V gene. The V end lost 4 bases, the J end lost 2 bases, and 11 bases lay between the germline ends. There are 14 residues in the CDR3. The CDR3 nucleotides are TGCGCCAGCAGCCCCCGACAGACCAACACTGAAGCTTTCTTT. Protein: CASSPRQTNTEAFF.

This clone was observed a few times. The chain has TRBV7-2 and TRBJ1-5; D perhaps matches TRBD1 (5 bases). Germline-derived CDR1 and CDR2 are SGHTA and FQGNSA. Trimming removed 2 bases from V and 4 bases from J, with 12 bases in between. The CDR3 runs to 15 residues. The CDR3 loop is CASSLQGTRNQPQHF. Here the CDR3 DNA reads TGTGCCAGCAGCTTACAGGGCACGAGGAATCAGCCCCAGCATTTT. Drawing the rest from reference TRBV7-2 and TRBJ1-5, the complete variable domain is GAGVSQSPSNKVTEKGKDVELRCDPISGHTALYWYRQSLGQGLEFLIYFQGNSAPDKSGLPSDRFSAERTGGSVSTLTIQRTQQEDSAVYLCASSLQGTRNQPQHFGDGTRLSIL.

The V and J genes are TRBV6-6 and TRBJ2-7, with 7 bases lining up with TRBD1. Per the germline V gene, CDR1 is MNHNY and CDR2 is SVGAGI (reference sequence). V gave up 5 bases and J gave up 6 bases; unmatched junction bases: 10. The CDR3 covers 14 residues. CDR3 region: CASSQQGSLGEQYF. CDR3 sequence (DNA): TGTGCCAGCAGTCAACAGGGGTCCCTCGGCGAGCAGTACTTC.

The chain joins TRBV7-8 to TRBJ2-1, with 11 bases identical to TRBD1. This CDR3 region has 16 residues. Germline V CDR1 and CDR2: SGHVS, FQNEAQ. V lost 5 bases, J lost 8 bases, and 11 bases stayed unmatched. The CDR3 bases are TGTGCCAGCAGCCCTGCGGACAGGGGGCGCAGGGATGAGCAGTTCTTC. This encodes CASSPADRGRRDEQFF.

The genes are TRBV9 and TRBJ2-5, with D possibly TRBD2 on 5 matching bases. CDR1 and CDR2 (germline): SGDLS, YYNGEE. This CDR3 region has 14 residues. Trimming left V 4 bases short and J 5 bases short, with 15 bases between. CDR3 sequence: CASSFGGGGETQYF. The CDR3 region has the DNA TGTGCCAGCAGCTTCGGAGGAGGCGGGGAGACCCAGTACTTC.

The chain couples TRBV2 to TRBJ2-3; 11 bases match TRBD2. Germline values: CDR1 SNHLY, CDR2 FYNNEI. The CDR3 runs to 16 residues. V lost 4 bases to trimming and J lost 2 bases; unmatched junction nucleotides: 5. The CDR3 DNA follows: TGTGCCAGCAGTGGGACGACTAGCGGGACCACAGATACGCAGTATTTT. Its protein product is CASSGTTSGTTDTQYF. Supplemented by reference TRBV2 and TRBJ2-3, the full variable domain reads EPEVTQTPSHQVTQMGQEVILRCVPISNHLYFYWYRQILGQKVEFLVSFYNNEISEKSEIFDDQFSVERPDGSNFTLKIRSTKLEDSAMYFCASSGTTSGTTDTQYFGPGTRLTVL.

V is TRBV28 and J is TRBJ2-7, with 7 nucleotides matching TRBD1. Trimming cost V 6 bases and J 0 bases; bases outside gene matches: 5. CDR3 size: 14 residues. CDR1 is MDHEN and CDR2 is SYDVKM in the germline V gene. The CDR3 here is CASRRQGVSYEQYF. The CDR3 DNA reads TGTGCCAGCAGAAGACAGGGAGTCTCCTACGAGCAGTACTTC.

The chain is built from TRBV28 and TRBJ1-1; no clear D. Trimming took off 3 bases at V and 4 bases at J, with 12 bases between the two ends. CDR1 and CDR2 from the germline V gene are MDHEN and SYDVKM. CDR3 length equals 14 residues. The CDR3: CASSFTRQSTEAFF. In DNA, the CDR3 is TGTGCCAGCAGTTTTACCCGCCAGAGCACTGAAGCTTTCTTT.

The chain uses TRBV4-3 and TRBJ2-3; TRBD1 agrees at 7 bases. Germline V CDR1 and CDR2: LGHNA, YSLEER. The CDR3 consists of 14 residues. V was clipped by 0 bases and J by 7 bases; unmatched bases: 4. CDR3 nucleotide sequence: TGCGCCAGCAGCCAAGACCCCAGGGGGAATACGCAGTATTTT. This codes for CASSQDPRGNTQYF.